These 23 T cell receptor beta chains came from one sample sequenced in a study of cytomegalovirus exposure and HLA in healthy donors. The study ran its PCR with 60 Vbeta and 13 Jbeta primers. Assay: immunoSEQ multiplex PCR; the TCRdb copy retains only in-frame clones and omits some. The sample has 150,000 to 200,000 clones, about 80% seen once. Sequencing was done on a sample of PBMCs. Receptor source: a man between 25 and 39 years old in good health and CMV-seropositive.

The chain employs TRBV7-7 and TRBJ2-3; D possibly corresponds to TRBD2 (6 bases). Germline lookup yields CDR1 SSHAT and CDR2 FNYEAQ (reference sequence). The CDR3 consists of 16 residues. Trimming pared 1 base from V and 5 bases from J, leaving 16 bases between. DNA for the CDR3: TGTGCCAGCAGCTTAGGCGCGGGACCCCCGGTAGATACGCAGTATTTT. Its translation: CASSLGAGPPVDTQYF.

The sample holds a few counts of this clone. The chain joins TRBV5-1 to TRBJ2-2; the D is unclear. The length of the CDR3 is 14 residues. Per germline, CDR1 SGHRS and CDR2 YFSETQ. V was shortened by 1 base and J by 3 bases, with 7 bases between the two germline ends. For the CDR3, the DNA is TGCGCCAGCAGCTTGTTCTCGGACACCGGGGAGCTGTTTTTT. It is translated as CASSLFSDTGELFF.

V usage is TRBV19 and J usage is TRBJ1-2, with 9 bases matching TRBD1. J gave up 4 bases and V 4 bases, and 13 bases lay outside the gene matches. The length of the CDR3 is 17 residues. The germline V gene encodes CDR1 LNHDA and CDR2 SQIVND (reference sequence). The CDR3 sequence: CASSTPGQGTPLYGYTF. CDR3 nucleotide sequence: TGTGCCAGTAGTACGCCGGGACAGGGTACTCCCCTCTATGGCTACACCTTC.

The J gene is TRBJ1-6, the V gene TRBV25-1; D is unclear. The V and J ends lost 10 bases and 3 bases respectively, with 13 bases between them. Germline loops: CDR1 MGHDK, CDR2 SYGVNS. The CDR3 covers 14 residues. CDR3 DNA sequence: TGTGCCATCCAGGCAGGCGACTATAATTCACCCCTCCACTTT. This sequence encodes CAIQAGDYNSPLHF.

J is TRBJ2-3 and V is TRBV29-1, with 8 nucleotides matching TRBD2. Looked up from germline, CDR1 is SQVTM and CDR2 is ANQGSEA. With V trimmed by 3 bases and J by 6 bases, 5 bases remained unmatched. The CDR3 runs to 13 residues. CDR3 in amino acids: CSVDGGGSDTQYF. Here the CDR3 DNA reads TGCAGCGTTGACGGCGGGGGGTCTGATACGCAGTATTTT.

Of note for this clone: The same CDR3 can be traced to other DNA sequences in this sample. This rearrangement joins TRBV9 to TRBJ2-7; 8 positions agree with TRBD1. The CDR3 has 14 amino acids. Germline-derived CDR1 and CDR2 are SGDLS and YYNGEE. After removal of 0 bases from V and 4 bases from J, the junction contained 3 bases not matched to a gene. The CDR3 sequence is CASSVGQGTYEQYF. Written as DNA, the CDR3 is TGTGCCAGCAGCGTAGGACAGGGGACGTACGAGCAGTACTTC. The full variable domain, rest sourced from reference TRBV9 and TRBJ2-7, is DSGVTQTPKHLITATGQRVTLRCSPRSGDLSVYWYQQSLDQGLQFLIQYYNGEERAKGNILERFSAQQFPDLHSELNLSSLELGDSALYFCASSVGQGTYEQYFGPGTRLTVT.

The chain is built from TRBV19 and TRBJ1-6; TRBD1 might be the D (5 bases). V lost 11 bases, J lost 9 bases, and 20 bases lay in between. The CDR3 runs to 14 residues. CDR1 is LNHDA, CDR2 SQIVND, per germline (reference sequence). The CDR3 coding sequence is TGTGCCGCGAGGCGGGAGAAAAGGGGTTCACCCCTCCACTTT. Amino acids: CAARREKRGSPLHF.

CDR3 sequence reads: CASSLVRGYGTSGANEQFF. CDR3 nucleotide sequence: TGCGCCAGCAGCTTGGTAAGGGGATATGGGACTAGCGGGGCCAATGAGCAGTTCTTC. The chain joins TRBV5-1 to TRBJ2-1; 13 nucleotides match TRBD2. This CDR3 region has 19 residues. Germline V gives CDR1 SGHRS, CDR2 YFSETQ. With 0 bases clipped from V and 6 bases from J, the junction kept 12 bases outside the gene matches.

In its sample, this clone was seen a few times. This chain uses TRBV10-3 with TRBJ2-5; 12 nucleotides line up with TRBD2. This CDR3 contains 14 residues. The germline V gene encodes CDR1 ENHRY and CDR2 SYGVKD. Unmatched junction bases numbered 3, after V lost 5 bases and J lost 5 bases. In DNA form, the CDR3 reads TGTGCCATCAGTCTAGCGGGGGGGCTGGAGACCCAGTACTTC. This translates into CAISLAGGLETQYF.

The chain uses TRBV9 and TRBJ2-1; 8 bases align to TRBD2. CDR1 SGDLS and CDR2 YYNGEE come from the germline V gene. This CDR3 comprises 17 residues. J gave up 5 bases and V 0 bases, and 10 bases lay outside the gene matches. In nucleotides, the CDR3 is TGTGCCAGCAGCGTAGCCCCCAGCGCGGGGGGCCACAATGAGCAGTTCTTC. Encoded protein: CASSVAPSAGGHNEQFF. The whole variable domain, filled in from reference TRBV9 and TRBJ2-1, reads DSGVTQTPKHLITATGQRVTLRCSPRSGDLSVYWYQQSLDQGLQFLIQYYNGEERAKGNILERFSAQQFPDLHSELNLSSLELGDSALYFCASSVAPSAGGHNEQFFGPGTRLTVL.

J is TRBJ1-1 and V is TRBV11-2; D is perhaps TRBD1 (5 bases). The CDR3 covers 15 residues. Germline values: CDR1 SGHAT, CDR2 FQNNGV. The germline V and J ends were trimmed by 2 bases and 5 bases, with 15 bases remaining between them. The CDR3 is CASSLLAQGLTEAFF. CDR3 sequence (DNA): TGTGCCAGCAGCTTATTAGCCCAGGGTTTGACTGAAGCTTTCTTT.

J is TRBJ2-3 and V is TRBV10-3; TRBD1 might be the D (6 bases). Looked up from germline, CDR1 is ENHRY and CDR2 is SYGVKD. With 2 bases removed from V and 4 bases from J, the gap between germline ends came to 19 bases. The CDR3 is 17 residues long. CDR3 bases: TGTGCCATCAGTGAGCCTAGGGACCTCAGGGGCGCAGATACGCAGTATTTT. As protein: CAISEPRDLRGADTQYF.

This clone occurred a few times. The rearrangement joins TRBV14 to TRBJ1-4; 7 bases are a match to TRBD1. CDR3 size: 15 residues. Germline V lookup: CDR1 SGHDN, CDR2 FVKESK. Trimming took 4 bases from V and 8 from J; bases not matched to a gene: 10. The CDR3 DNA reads TGTGCCAGCAGCCCCAGGACAGGTGGATACGAAAAACTGTTTTTT. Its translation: CASSPRTGGYEKLFF.

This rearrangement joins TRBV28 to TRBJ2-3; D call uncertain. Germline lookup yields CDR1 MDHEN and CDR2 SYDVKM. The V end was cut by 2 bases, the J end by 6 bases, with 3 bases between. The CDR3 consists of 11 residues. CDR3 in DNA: TGTGCCAGCAGTTTACTTGATACGCAGTATTTT. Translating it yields CASSLLDTQYF.

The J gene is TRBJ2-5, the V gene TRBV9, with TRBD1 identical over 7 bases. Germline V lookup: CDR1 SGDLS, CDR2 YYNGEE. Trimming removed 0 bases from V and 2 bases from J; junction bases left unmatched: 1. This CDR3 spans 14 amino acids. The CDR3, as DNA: TGTGCCAGCAGCGTAGCGGGACAGCAAGAGACCCAGTACTTC. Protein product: CASSVAGQQETQYF. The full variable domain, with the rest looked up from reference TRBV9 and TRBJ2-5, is DSGVTQTPKHLITATGQRVTLRCSPRSGDLSVYWYQQSLDQGLQFLIQYYNGEERAKGNILERFSAQQFPDLHSELNLSSLELGDSALYFCASSVAGQQETQYFGPGTRLLVL.

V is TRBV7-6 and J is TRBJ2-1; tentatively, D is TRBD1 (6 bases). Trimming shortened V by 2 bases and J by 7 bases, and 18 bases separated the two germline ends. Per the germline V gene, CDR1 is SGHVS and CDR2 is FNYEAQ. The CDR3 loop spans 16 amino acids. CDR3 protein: CASSLIYRAAPNEQFF. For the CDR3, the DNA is TGTGCCAGCAGCTTAATCTACAGGGCGGCCCCAAATGAGCAGTTCTTC.

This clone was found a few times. The CDR3 loop reads CASSQDRGVYNSPLHF. The DNA of the CDR3 is TGTGCCAGCAGCCAGGACAGGGGCGTATATAATTCACCCCTCCACTTT. This chain uses TRBV5-6 with TRBJ1-6, with 9 bases lining up with TRBD1. The V and J ends lost 4 bases and 4 bases, in that order; junction bases with no gene match: 6. CDR3 length: 16 residues. Germline V gene lookup returns CDR1 SGHDT and CDR2 YYEEEE.

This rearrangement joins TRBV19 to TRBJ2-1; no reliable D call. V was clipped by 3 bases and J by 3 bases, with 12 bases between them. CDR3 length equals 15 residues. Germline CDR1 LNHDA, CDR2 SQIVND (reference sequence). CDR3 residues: CASSIRMFDYNEQFF. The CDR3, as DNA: TGTGCCAGTAGTATCAGGATGTTTGACTACAATGAGCAGTTCTTC.

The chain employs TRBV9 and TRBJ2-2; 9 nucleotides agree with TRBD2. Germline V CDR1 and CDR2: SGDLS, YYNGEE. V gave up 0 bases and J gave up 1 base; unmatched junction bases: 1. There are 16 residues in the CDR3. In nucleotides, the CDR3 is TGTGCCAGCAGCGTAGATAGCGGGGGGAACACCGGGGAGCTGTTTTTT. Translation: CASSVDSGGNTGELFF.

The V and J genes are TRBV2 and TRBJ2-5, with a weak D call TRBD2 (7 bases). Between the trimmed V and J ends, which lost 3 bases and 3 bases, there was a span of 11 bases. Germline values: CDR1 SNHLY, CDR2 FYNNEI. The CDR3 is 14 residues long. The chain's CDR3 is CASSDSGGEETQYF. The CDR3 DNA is TGTGCCAGCAGTGATTCGGGGGGCGAAGAGACCCAGTACTTC.

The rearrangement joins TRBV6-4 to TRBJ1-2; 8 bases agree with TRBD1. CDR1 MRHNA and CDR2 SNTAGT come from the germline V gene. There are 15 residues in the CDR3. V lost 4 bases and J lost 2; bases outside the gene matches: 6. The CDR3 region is CASSVGTGGNYGYTF. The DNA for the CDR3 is TGTGCCAGCAGTGTTGGGACAGGCGGAAACTATGGCTACACCTTC.

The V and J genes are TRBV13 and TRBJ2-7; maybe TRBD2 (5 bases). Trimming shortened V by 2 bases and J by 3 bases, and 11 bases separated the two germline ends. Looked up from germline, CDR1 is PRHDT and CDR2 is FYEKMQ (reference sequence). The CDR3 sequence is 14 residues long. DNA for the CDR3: TGTGCCAGCAGCTTACGGACTTACGACTACGAGCAGTACTTC. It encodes CASSLRTYDYEQYF.

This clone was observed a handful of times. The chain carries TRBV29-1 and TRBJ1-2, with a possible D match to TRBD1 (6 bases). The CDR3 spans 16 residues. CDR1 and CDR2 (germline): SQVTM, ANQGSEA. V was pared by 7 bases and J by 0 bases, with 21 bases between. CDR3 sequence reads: CSARGPVKLANYGYTF. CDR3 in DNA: TGCAGCGCCAGGGGCCCAGTCAAGTTAGCTAACTATGGCTACACCTTC.